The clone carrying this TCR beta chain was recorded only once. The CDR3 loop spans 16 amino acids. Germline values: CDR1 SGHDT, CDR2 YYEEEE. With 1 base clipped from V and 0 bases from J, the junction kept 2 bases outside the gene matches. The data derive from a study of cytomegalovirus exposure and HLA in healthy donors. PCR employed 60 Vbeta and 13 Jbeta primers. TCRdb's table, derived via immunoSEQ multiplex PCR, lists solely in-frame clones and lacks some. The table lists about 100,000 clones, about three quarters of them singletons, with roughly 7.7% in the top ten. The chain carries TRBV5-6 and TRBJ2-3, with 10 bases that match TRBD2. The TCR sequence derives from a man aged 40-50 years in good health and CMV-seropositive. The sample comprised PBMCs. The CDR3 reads CASSLTSGISTDTQYF. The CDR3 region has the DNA TGTGCCAGCAGCTTGACTAGCGGGATCAGCACAGATACGCAGTATTTT.